This T cell receptor (beta chain) was captured by sequencing in a study of tumor-infiltrating lymphocytes in primary liver carcinoma. Study background: Patients of both sexes were 30 to 69 years old. The yield of productive TCRbeta reads per sample was roughly 3.65 to 7.5 million and was similar across tissue types. The study's findings and limits: With p = 0.039, the top-250-clone fraction in tumors significantly exceeded that in blood.

From 500 ng total RNA, TCR beta cDNA was generated with a primer in the constant region. Modified slightly, ARM-PCR produced TCR beta libraries over three nested multiplex PCR rounds. Forward primers for TRBV1-TRBV30 and a C-beta reverse primer served the first two PCR rounds, at about 10 cycles each. TCRdb reprocessed the multiplex PCR reads via MiXCR and lists one record per CDR3 protein. The sample yields about 59,000 distinct CDR3 sequences, around 64% seen once. The study co-extracted DNA and RNA from 20-30 mg of unsorted bulk tissue. Sampling was performed at five separate regions of each tumor. CDR3 length: 16 residues. Per the germline V gene, CDR1 is SGHAT and CDR2 is FQNNGV. As for this clonotype: As yet, its antigen is unknown. The junction differs from germline at one of its ends, possibly a read error.

The material sequenced was liver tumor tissue from sampling region 2. The sample's subset: tumor region T2, inferior pole. The clonotype was recovered from a man aged 40-49 years with primary liver carcinoma and hepatitis B virus infection. The V gene is TRBV11-2, the J gene TRBJ2-3; unclear D gene. Here the CDR3 DNA reads TGTGTCAGCAGTCGACAACCCATCAACCCCACAGATACGCAGTATTTC. Protein: CVSSRQPINPTDTQYF.